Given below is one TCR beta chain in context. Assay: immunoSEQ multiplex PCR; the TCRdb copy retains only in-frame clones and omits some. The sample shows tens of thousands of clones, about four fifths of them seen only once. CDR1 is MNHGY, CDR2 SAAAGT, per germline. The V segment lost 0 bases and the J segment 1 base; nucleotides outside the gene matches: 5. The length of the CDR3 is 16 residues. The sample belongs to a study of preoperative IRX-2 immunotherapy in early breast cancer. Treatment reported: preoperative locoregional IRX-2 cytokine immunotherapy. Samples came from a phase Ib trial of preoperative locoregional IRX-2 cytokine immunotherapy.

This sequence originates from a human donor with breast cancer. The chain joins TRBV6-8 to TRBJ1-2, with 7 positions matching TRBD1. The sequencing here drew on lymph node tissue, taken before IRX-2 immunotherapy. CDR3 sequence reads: CASSYSMHRGNYGYTF. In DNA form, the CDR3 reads TGTGCCAGCAGTTACTCGATGCACAGGGGTAACTATGGCTACACCTTC.